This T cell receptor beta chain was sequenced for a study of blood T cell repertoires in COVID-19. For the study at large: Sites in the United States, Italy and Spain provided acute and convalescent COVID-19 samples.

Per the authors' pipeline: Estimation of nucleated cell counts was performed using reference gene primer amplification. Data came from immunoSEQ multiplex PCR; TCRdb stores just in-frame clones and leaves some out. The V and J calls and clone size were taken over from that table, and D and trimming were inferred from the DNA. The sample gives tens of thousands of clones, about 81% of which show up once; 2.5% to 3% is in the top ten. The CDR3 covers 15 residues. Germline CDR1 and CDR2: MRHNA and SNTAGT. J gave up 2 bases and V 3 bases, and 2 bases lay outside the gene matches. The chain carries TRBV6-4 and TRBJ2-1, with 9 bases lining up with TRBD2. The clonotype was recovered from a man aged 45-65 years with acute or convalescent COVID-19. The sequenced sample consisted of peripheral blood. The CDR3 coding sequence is TGTGCCAGCAGTGAGAGCGGGGGGACCTACAATGAGCAGTTCTTC. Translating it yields CASSESGGTYNEQFF.